Listed here are 25 T cell receptor beta chains from one sample, sequenced in a study of chronic HIV infection and antiretroviral therapy. Each CDR3 protein gets one entry after TCRdb re-called the 5' RACE reads with MiXCR. The sample contains some 46,000 distinct CDR3 sequences, under 20% of which appear only once. The sequencing sample was made of peripheral blood. The source is an adult who had HIV and had not received antiretroviral therapy, or was an uninfected healthy control (not recorded which).

This clonotype has a count of ten or more. V usage is TRBV5-1 and J usage is TRBJ2-3; 14 bases match TRBD2. Germline V gene sequence: CDR1 SGHRS, CDR2 YFSETQ. This CDR3 has 20 amino acids. Germline trimming cut 0 bases from V and 3 bases from J; bases unmatched to any gene: 12. The CDR3 DNA reads as TGCGCCAGCAGCTTGGCCGGGACTAGCGGGAGTTCTGGGCGAACAGATACGCAGTATTTT. This gives the protein CASSLAGTSGSSGRTDTQYF.

This clonotype was seen a few times. This chain joins TRBV28 and TRBJ2-7, with D unclear. The V end was cut by 2 bases, the J end by 3 bases, with 20 bases between. Germline V CDR1 and CDR2: MDHEN, SYDVKM. The CDR3 has 17 residues. This chain's CDR3 is CASSLSFRRAEYYEQYF. The CDR3 DNA follows: TGTGCCAGCAGTTTAAGTTTCCGTCGGGCGGAGTACTACGAGCAGTACTTC.

This clonotype has more than one count but fewer than ten. The chain is built from TRBV3-1 and TRBJ2-7; 8 nucleotides match TRBD2. V dropped 1 base and J dropped 0; count of bases not matched to a gene: 2. Germline V lookup: CDR1 LGHDT, CDR2 YNNKEL (reference sequence). This CDR3 has 15 amino acids. For the CDR3, the DNA is TGTGCCAGCAGCCAAGTAGCGGGGCTCTCCTACGAGCAGTACTTC. This sequence encodes CASSQVAGLSYEQYF.

The J gene is TRBJ2-6, the V gene TRBV27; a weak D match, TRBD2 (5 bases). Between the trimmed V and J ends, which lost 3 bases and 4 bases, there was a span of 7 bases. The CDR3 has 14 residues. The germline CDR1 and CDR2 sequences are MNHEY and SMNVEV (reference sequence). This CDR3 reads CASSLRAGANVLTF. CDR3 DNA sequence: TGTGCCAGCAGTTTGAGGGCCGGGGCCAACGTCCTGACTTTC.

The chain couples TRBV4-2 to TRBJ2-7; TRBD2 agrees at 8 bases. The germline V gene encodes CDR1 LGHNA and CDR2 YNFKEQ. With V trimmed by 0 bases and J by 0 bases, 7 bases remained unmatched. The CDR3 extends over 17 amino acids. CDR3 amino acids: CASSQDGAGGRSYEQYF. DNA of the CDR3: TGTGCCAGCAGCCAAGACGGGGCGGGAGGCCGCTCCTACGAGCAGTACTTC.

The chain joins TRBV28 to TRBJ2-7; 12 positions agree with TRBD2. The V gene's germline CDR1 is MDHEN and CDR2 SYDVKM. The CDR3 is made up of 17 amino acids. Losses at the gene ends were 2 bases for V and 4 bases for J; bases not matched to a gene: 9. The CDR3 bases are TGTGCCAGCAGTTTAGCCCTACCGGGACTAGCGGGTTACGAGCAGTACTTC. This encodes CASSLALPGLAGYEQYF.

The chain joins TRBV28 to TRBJ2-5, with 9 bases identical to TRBD1. The CDR3 contains 14 residues. Per the germline V gene, CDR1 is MDHEN and CDR2 is SYDVKM. Trimming at V came to 6 bases and at J to 5 bases, leaving 7 bases not matched to a gene. The CDR3 DNA follows: TGTGCCAGCAGCAACAGGGGGCTTATGGAGACCCAGTACTTC. It codes for CASSNRGLMETQYF.

The genes are TRBV15 and TRBJ2-1; 8 bases are a match to TRBD1. Trimming took 5 bases from V and 6 from J; bases not matched to a gene: 6. CDR3 size: 14 residues. Germline loops: CDR1 LNHNV, CDR2 YYDKDF (reference sequence). CDR3 loop: CATSSPGQANEQFF. In DNA, the CDR3 is TGTGCCACCAGCTCGCCGGGACAGGCCAATGAGCAGTTCTTC.

This clonotype was counted a few times. CDR3 DNA sequence: TGCGCCAGCAGCCCGAAGACAGGGTACGACGAGCAGTACTTC. It specifies CASSPKTGYDEQYF. The chain joins TRBV5-1 to TRBJ2-7, with 7 nucleotides matching TRBD1. Looked up from germline, CDR1 is SGHRS and CDR2 is YFSETQ. CDR3 length: 14 amino acids. V dropped 4 bases and J dropped 5; count of bases not matched to a gene: 9.

This clonotype was detected a few times. The J gene is TRBJ2-7, the V gene TRBV28; TRBD2 is a possible D gene (6 bases). Germline values: CDR1 MDHEN, CDR2 SYDVKM. The CDR3 sequence is 15 residues long. V shed 3 bases and J shed 0 bases, with 12 bases lying between them. The CDR3 reads CASSFASGRSYEQYF. The CDR3 coding sequence is TGTGCCAGCAGTTTTGCAAGCGGGCGCTCCTACGAGCAGTACTTC.

The V and J genes are TRBV29-1 and TRBJ2-1; D remains unclear. The ends were cut back, 2 bases at V and 9 bases at J, with 8 bases in the middle. Per the germline V gene, CDR1 is SQVTM and CDR2 is ANQGSEA. The CDR3 length is 11 residues. The CDR3 spells CSVESRLEQFF. The CDR3 DNA reads TGCAGCGTTGAAAGCCGCCTTGAGCAGTTCTTC.

This clonotype showed up just a few times. This chain joins TRBV5-1 and TRBJ1-1; D may be TRBD1 (5 bases). The V end was cut by 4 bases, the J end by 0 bases, with 16 bases between. This CDR3 has 16 residues. CDR1 and CDR2 from the germline V gene are SGHRS and YFSETQ. DNA for the CDR3: TGCGCCAGCAGCCCCAGGGTTCGAACCTTGAACACTGAAGCTTTCTTT. Translation: CASSPRVRTLNTEAFF.

The genes are TRBV2 and TRBJ2-4; D gene unclear. CDR1 is SNHLY, CDR2 FYNNEI, per germline. This CDR3 has 14 amino acids. V was pared by 1 base and J by 6 bases, with 10 bases between. CDR3 nucleotide sequence: TGTGCCAGCAGTGAAGAGGGTGGTCCAAACATTCAGTACTTC. It encodes CASSEEGGPNIQYF. The variable domain in full, completed from reference TRBV2 and TRBJ2-4, reads EPEVTQTPSHQVTQMGQEVILRCVPISNHLYFYWYRQILGQKVEFLVSFYNNEISEKSEIFDDQFSVERPDGSNFTLKIRSTKLEDSAMYFCASSEEGGPNIQYFGAGTRLSVL.

The rearrangement links TRBV29-1 to TRBJ1-2, with D tentatively TRBD1 (5 bases). The CDR3 extends over 13 amino acids. The V and J ends lost 4 bases and 5 bases respectively, with 14 bases between them. CDR1 SQVTM and CDR2 ANQGSEA come from the germline V gene. The CDR3 spells CSVGGQGVYGYTF. In DNA form, the CDR3 reads TGCAGCGTTGGGGGCCAAGGAGTTTATGGCTACACCTTC. Full variable domain (outside the CDR3, taken from reference TRBV29-1 and TRBJ1-2): SAVISQKPSRDICQRGTSLTIQCQVDSQVTMMFWYRQQPGQSLTLIATANQGSEATYESGFVIDKFPISRPNLTFSTLTVSNMSPEDSSIYLCSVGGQGVYGYTFGSGTRLTVV.

The rearrangement joins TRBV25-1 to TRBJ2-5; D unclear. Trimming removed 4 bases at V and 1 base at J, with 1 base between. The CDR3 has 11 amino acids. CDR1 MGHDK and CDR2 SYGVNS come from the germline V gene. The CDR3 DNA sequence: TGTGCCAGCAGTGTCCAAGAGACCCAGTACTTC. Translated: CASSVQETQYF.

This clonotype was seen only a few times. The rearrangement joins TRBV28 to TRBJ2-4; unclear D gene. V was cut by 1 base and J by 2 bases, with 9 bases left in between. CDR1 and CDR2 (germline): MDHEN, SYDVKM. This CDR3 contains 15 residues. This CDR3 is CASSLYQSSKNIQYF. CDR3 sequence (DNA): TGTGCCAGCAGTTTATATCAGAGCTCCAAAAACATTCAGTACTTC.

The chain employs TRBV4-2 and TRBJ2-3, with 8 bases fitting TRBD2. Germline-derived CDR1 and CDR2 are LGHNA and YNFKEQ. This CDR3 has 16 residues. The V and J ends lost 0 bases and 4 bases, in that order; junction bases with no gene match: 6. In DNA form, the CDR3 reads TGTGCCAGCAGCCAAGAAGGCGCGGGAGGTCCAGATACGCAGTATTTT. Translated: CASSQEGAGGPDTQYF.

This clonotype was seen only a few times. The rearrangement links TRBV29-1 to TRBJ2-3, with 8 bases identical to TRBD1. Germline V gene data show CDR1 as SQVTM and CDR2 as ANQGSEA. Trimming at V came to 7 bases and at J to 6 bases, leaving 6 bases not matched to a gene. The CDR3 runs to 12 residues. The CDR3 nucleotides are TGCAGCGGGCGATCAGGGGGCGATACGCAGTATTTT. This gives the protein CSGRSGGDTQYF.

The rearrangement links TRBV5-5 to TRBJ2-1, with D perhaps assigned TRBD1 or TRBD2 (5 bases each). V lost 4 bases, J lost 1 base, and 12 bases lay in between. The CDR3 covers 15 residues. Germline V gives CDR1 SGHKS, CDR2 YYEKEE (reference sequence). CDR3 protein: CASSPGPGSYNEQFF. The CDR3 region has the DNA TGTGCCAGCAGCCCGGGGCCAGGGTCCTACAATGAGCAGTTCTTC.

The chain joins TRBV29-1 to TRBJ2-7, with D possibly being TRBD1 (6 bases). V was clipped by 6 bases and J by 6 bases, with 12 bases between them. This CDR3 comprises 11 residues. Germline-derived CDR1 and CDR2 are SQVTM and ANQGSEA. The CDR3 DNA follows: TGCAGCGTCAGACAGGCGAGCGAGCAGTACTTC. Its protein is CSVRQASEQYF.

The chain has TRBV29-1 and TRBJ2-1; a weak D match, TRBD2 (6 bases). Germline loops: CDR1 SQVTM, CDR2 ANQGSEA. The CDR3 loop spans 13 amino acids. Trimming took off 7 bases at V and 2 bases at J, with 12 bases between the two ends. CDR3 nucleotides: TGCAGCGCCCGGGGGACCGCCTACAATGAGCAGTTCTTC. This encodes CSARGTAYNEQFF.

The V call is TRBV7-2, the J call TRBJ2-5; TRBD1 matches 7 bases. The CDR3 totals 16 residues. V was clipped by 4 bases and J by 9 bases; unmatched bases: 17. Germline lookup yields CDR1 SGHTA and CDR2 FQGNSA. In nucleotides, the CDR3 is TGTGCCAGCAGCTCGTCCGGGACAGTCGGCATCGAGGCCCAGTACTTC. Its protein is CASSSSGTVGIEAQYF.

This clonotype has a handful of counts. The J gene is TRBJ2-5, the V gene TRBV20-1, with D unclear. Trimming left V 0 bases short and J 4 bases short, with 0 bases between. The germline V gene has CDR1 DFQATT and CDR2 SNEGSKA (reference sequence). The CDR3 loop spans 10 amino acids. The CDR3 DNA sequence: TGCAGTGCTAGAGAAGAGACCCAGTACTTC. This gives the protein CSAREETQYF.

This clonotype turned up a few times. The V gene is TRBV29-1, the J gene TRBJ2-3; D is unclear. Trimming left V 0 bases short and J 0 bases short, with 10 bases between. Germline V gives CDR1 SQVTM, CDR2 ANQGSEA. This CDR3 has 15 amino acids. The CDR3: CSVEDFRSSTDTQYF. The DNA of the CDR3 is TGCAGCGTTGAAGATTTCCGATCTAGCACAGATACGCAGTATTTT.

The chain carries TRBV29-1 and TRBJ2-1; D may match TRBD1 or TRBD2 (6 bases each). Trimming took 5 bases from V and 9 from J, leaving 11 bases between them. Germline V gene lookup returns CDR1 SQVTM and CDR2 ANQGSEA. This CDR3 contains 11 residues. The CDR3 loop is CSVSRGGEQFF. DNA of the CDR3: TGCAGCGTTTCCAGGGGAGGTGAGCAGTTCTTC.